This is a list of T cell receptor beta chains from one sample in a study of T cell responses to AZD1222 COVID-19 vaccine. Sequencing used immunoSEQ multiplex PCR; TCRdb keeps in-frame clones, though not all of them. The sample consists of around 130,000 clones, around 94% of them appearing once. Material: peripheral blood, obtained on day 0 of AZD1222 vaccination. These receptors came from an adult in good health. Each CDR3 is given with its conserved first and last residue. The D gene is left open where the match is weak. Part of the rows lack a size; the others show once, few, many or a class for expanded clones.

abundance: .; v_gene: TRBV20-1; d_gene: .; j_gene: TRBJ2-7; CDR3aa: CSASLPGRDVGEQYF; CDR3nt: TGCAGTGCTAGTCTCCCGGGCAGGGACGTCGGCGAGCAGTACTTC
abundance: .; v_gene: TRBV6-1; d_gene: .; j_gene: TRBJ1-2; CDR3aa: CASSERGGHSNYGYTF; CDR3nt: TGTGCCAGCAGTGAAAGAGGGGGACATTCTAACTATGGCTACACCTTC
abundance: .; v_gene: TRBV6-6; d_gene: .; j_gene: TRBJ1-2; CDR3aa: CASSTGPYGSYTF; CDR3nt: TGTGCCAGCAGTACGGGACCATATGGGAGCTACACCTTC
abundance: .; v_gene: TRBV2; d_gene: TRBD1; j_gene: TRBJ2-4; CDR3aa: CASSTRQGLNIQYF; CDR3nt: TGTGCCAGCAGTACCCGACAGGGGCTAAACATTCAGTACTTC
abundance: .; v_gene: TRBV4-1; d_gene: TRBD2; j_gene: TRBJ2-3; CDR3aa: CASSQDWTSGTSTDTQYF; CDR3nt: TGCGCCAGCAGCCAAGACTGGACTAGCGGAACTAGCACAGATACGCAGTATTTT
abundance: .; v_gene: TRBV5-4; d_gene: .; j_gene: TRBJ2-3; CDR3aa: CASSLGASRPSTDTQYF; CDR3nt: TGTGCCAGCAGCTTGGGGGCCAGTCGTCCTTCGACAGATACGCAGTATTTT
abundance: .; v_gene: TRBV19; d_gene: .; j_gene: TRBJ2-7; CDR3aa: CASSLRGDNEQYF; CDR3nt: TGTGCCAGTAGTCTCAGGGGGGATAACGAGCAGTACTTC
abundance: .; v_gene: TRBV6-1; d_gene: .; j_gene: TRBJ2-7; CDR3aa: CASSELVGGYEQYF; CDR3nt: TGTGCCAGCAGTGAACTGGTCGGCGGGTACGAGCAGTACTTC
abundance: .; v_gene: TRBV6-5; d_gene: .; j_gene: TRBJ1-2; CDR3aa: CASTAENYGYTF; CDR3nt: TGTGCCAGCACGGCGGAAAACTATGGCTACACCTTC
abundance: .; v_gene: TRBV7-2; d_gene: .; j_gene: TRBJ2-3; CDR3aa: CASSLASGSDTQYF; CDR3nt: TGTGCCAGCAGCTTAGCGTCAGGGTCCGATACGCAGTATTTT
abundance: .; v_gene: TRBV2; d_gene: .; j_gene: TRBJ2-3; CDR3aa: CASSVSRTGTDTQYF; CDR3nt: TGTGCCAGCAGTGTATCCAGGACGGGCACAGATACGCAGTATTTT
abundance: .; v_gene: TRBV30; d_gene: .; j_gene: TRBJ2-5; CDR3aa: CAWGGLRETQYF; CDR3nt: TGTGCCTGGGGAGGGCTTCGCGAGACCCAGTACTTC
abundance: .; v_gene: TRBV15; d_gene: .; j_gene: TRBJ1-1; CDR3aa: CATSRVAGSEAFF; CDR3nt: TGTGCCACCAGCAGAGTAGCAGGGTCAGAAGCTTTCTTT
abundance: .; v_gene: TRBV12-3/TRBV12-4; d_gene: .; j_gene: TRBJ1-2; CDR3aa: CASSFIGGLGYTF; CDR3nt: TGTGCCAGCAGTTTTATCGGGGGGTTAGGCTACACCTTC
abundance: .; v_gene: TRBV5-4; d_gene: .; j_gene: TRBJ1-1; CDR3aa: CASSAWEGGEAFF; CDR3nt: TGTGCCAGCAGCGCTTGGGAAGGGGGTGAAGCTTTCTTT
abundance: .; v_gene: TRBV5-1; d_gene: .; j_gene: TRBJ1-3; CDR3aa: CASSPTGHSGNTIYF; CDR3nt: TGCGCCAGCAGCCCTACAGGGCACTCTGGAAACACCATATATTTT
abundance: .; v_gene: TRBV28; d_gene: .; j_gene: TRBJ1-1; CDR3aa: CASRGGPGRAFF; CDR3nt: TGTGCCAGCAGGGGAGGACCCGGGAGGGCTTTCTTT
abundance: .; v_gene: TRBV6-7; d_gene: .; j_gene: TRBJ1-5; CDR3aa: CASSYSRGERGNQPQHF; CDR3nt: TGTGCCAGCAGTTACTCGAGGGGGGAGAGGGGCAATCAGCCCCAGCATTTT
abundance: .; v_gene: TRBV6-5; d_gene: .; j_gene: TRBJ1-2; CDR3aa: CASSYSPAEGGYTF; CDR3nt: TGTGCCAGCAGTTACTCGCCAGCCGAAGGTGGCTACACCTTC
abundance: .; v_gene: TRBV20-1; d_gene: .; j_gene: TRBJ2-1; CDR3aa: CSVPIYNEQFF; CDR3nt: TGCAGTGTCCCGATTTACAATGAGCAGTTCTTC
abundance: .; v_gene: TRBV6-5; d_gene: .; j_gene: TRBJ1-4; CDR3aa: CASSPGVHEKLFF; CDR3nt: TGTGCCAGTTCCCCAGGGGTACATGAAAAACTGTTTTTT
abundance: .; v_gene: TRBV11-2; d_gene: TRBD2; j_gene: TRBJ2-7; CDR3aa: CASRAVAGPVYYEQYF; CDR3nt: TGTGCCAGCAGGGCCGTAGCGGGTCCCGTCTACTACGAGCAGTACTTC
abundance: .; v_gene: TRBV5-5; d_gene: .; j_gene: TRBJ2-3; CDR3aa: CASTRWGATDTQYF; CDR3nt: TGTGCCAGCACCCGATGGGGGGCAACAGATACGCAGTATTTT
abundance: once; v_gene: TRBV9; d_gene: .; j_gene: TRBJ1-3; CDR3aa: CASSVATGDGTLSGNTIYF; CDR3nt: TGTGCCAGCAGCGTAGCTACGGGGGACGGGACTCTCTCTGGAAACACCATATATTTT
abundance: .; v_gene: TRBV4-3; d_gene: TRBD1; j_gene: TRBJ1-2; CDR3aa: CASSQGSPGQGFMGGYTF; CDR3nt: TGCGCCAGCAGCCAAGGGAGCCCGGGACAGGGGTTTATGGGGGGCTACACCTTC